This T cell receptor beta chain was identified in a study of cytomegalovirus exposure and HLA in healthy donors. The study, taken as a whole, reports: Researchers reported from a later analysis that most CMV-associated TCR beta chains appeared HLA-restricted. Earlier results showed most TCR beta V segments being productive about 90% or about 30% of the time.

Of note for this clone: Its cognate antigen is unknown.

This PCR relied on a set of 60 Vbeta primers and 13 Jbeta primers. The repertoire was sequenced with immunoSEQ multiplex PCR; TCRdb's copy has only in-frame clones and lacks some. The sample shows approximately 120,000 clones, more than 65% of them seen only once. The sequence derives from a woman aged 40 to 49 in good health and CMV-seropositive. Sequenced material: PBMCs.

The DNA for the CDR3 is TGTGCCAGCAGCCCACCGGGGGGGAATGAGCAGTTCTTC. Its protein is CASSPPGGNEQFF. This sequence joins TRBV9 and TRBJ2-1; TRBD2 matches at 8 bases. The germline CDR1 and CDR2 sequences are SGDLS and YYNGEE. The J segment lost 7 bases and the V segment lost 4 bases, leaving 4 bases of the junction unmatched. CDR3 length: 13 residues.